Below, 31 T cell receptor beta chains from the same sample are listed, as sequenced in a study of OX40 agonist ivuxolimab in advanced cancers. TCRdb keeps only in-frame clones here, not all; method: immunoSEQ multiplex PCR. The sample consists of around 15,000 clones, roughly 81% of them appearing once. Material: CD4+ or CD8+ T cells sorted from blood, obtained in a trial of the OX40 agonist ivuxolimab. The source is an adult with an advanced solid tumor such as melanoma, head and neck, liver or kidney cancer.

The genes are TRBV27 and TRBJ2-7; D gene ambiguous. Germline lookup yields CDR1 MNHEY and CDR2 SMNVEV (reference sequence). Trimming shortened V by 4 bases and J by 1 base, and 23 bases separated the two germline ends. CDR3 size: 18 residues. The CDR3 loop reads CASSSSTGSALFSYEQYF. CDR3 coding DNA: TGTGCCAGCAGTTCCTCGACGGGCTCGGCCCTCTTTTCCTACGAGCAGTACTTC.

This chain uses TRBV9 with TRBJ2-7; possibly TRBD1 for D (6 bases). Germline values: CDR1 SGDLS, CDR2 YYNGEE. The V end lost 2 bases, the J end lost 3 bases, and 15 bases lay between the germline ends. This CDR3 region has 15 residues. The CDR3 DNA is TGTGCCAGCAGCGTCACCGGGACAACCTACTACGAGCAGTACTTC. Its translation is CASSVTGTTYYEQYF.

V gene TRBV4-2 combines with J gene TRBJ2-7; 13 nucleotides agree with TRBD2. Per the germline V gene, CDR1 is LGHNA and CDR2 is YNFKEQ. The CDR3 extends over 17 amino acids. The V and J ends lost 3 bases and 1 base, in that order; junction bases with no gene match: 6. CDR3 residues: CASSQAPGLAGSYEQYF. In nucleotides, the CDR3 is TGTGCCAGCAGCCAGGCCCCGGGACTAGCGGGATCCTACGAGCAGTACTTC.

V gene TRBV7-2 combines with J gene TRBJ2-1; TRBD1 matches 7 bases. This CDR3 has 13 amino acids. Losses at the gene ends were 4 bases for V and 4 bases for J; bases not matched to a gene: 1. Germline V gene sequence: CDR1 SGHTA, CDR2 FQGNSA. The CDR3 is CASSSTGYNEQFF. In DNA, the CDR3 is TGTGCCAGCAGCTCGACAGGGTACAATGAGCAGTTCTTC.

This chain uses TRBV5-5 with TRBJ2-1; D ambiguous. CDR1 is SGHKS and CDR2 is YYEKEE in the germline V gene (reference sequence). The V and J ends lost 1 base and 8 bases respectively, with 13 bases between them. The CDR3 contains 14 residues. In DNA form, the CDR3 reads TGTGCCAGCAGCTTGTCGTGGCTAGTTGATGAGCAGTTCTTC. Amino acids: CASSLSWLVDEQFF.

This clone occurred a few times. The CDR3 DNA follows: TGTGCTAGTAAACAGGGTGACACTGAAGCTTTCTTT. Translation gives CASKQGDTEAFF. The chain employs TRBV12-5 and TRBJ1-1; D perhaps matches TRBD1 (6 bases). Germline CDR1 reads LGHNT; CDR2 reads FRNRAP. The CDR3 extends over 12 amino acids. Trimming removed 8 bases at V and 3 bases at J, with 10 bases between. The entire variable domain, with the rest obtained from reference TRBV12-5 and TRBJ1-1, is as follows: DARVTQTPRHKVTEMGQEVTMRCQPILGHNTVFWYRQTMMQGLELLAYFRNRAPLDDSGMPKDRFSAEMPDATLATLKIQPSEPRDSAVYFCASKQGDTEAFFGQGTRLTVV.

CDR3 in DNA: TGTGCCAGTAGTCCTACCATCGGCTACGAGCAGTACTTC. Residues: CASSPTIGYEQYF. This rearrangement joins TRBV19 to TRBJ2-7; D not resolved. With 5 bases removed from V and 3 bases from J, the gap between germline ends came to 11 bases. This CDR3 spans 13 amino acids. Germline CDR1 and CDR2: LNHDA and SQIVND (reference sequence).

By share, this clone ranks as medium-sized. The chain recombines TRBV9 with TRBJ1-5; 8 positions match TRBD1. This CDR3 has 14 residues. V was pared by 3 bases and J by 7 bases, with 6 bases of the junction left unmatched. Germline loops: CDR1 SGDLS, CDR2 YYNGEE. The CDR3: CASSAQGAAQPQHF. CDR3 DNA: TGTGCCAGCAGCGCCCAGGGGGCAGCCCAGCCCCAGCATTTT. Supplemented by reference TRBV9 and TRBJ1-5, the full variable domain reads DSGVTQTPKHLITATGQRVTLRCSPRSGDLSVYWYQQSLDQGLQFLIQYYNGEERAKGNILERFSAQQFPDLHSELNLSSLELGDSALYFCASSAQGAAQPQHFGDGTRLSIL.

The genes are TRBV9 and TRBJ2-7, with a tentative D call TRBD1 (6 bases). This CDR3 has 14 residues. Trimming stripped 3 bases from V and 1 base from J, with 11 bases between. CDR1 is SGDLS and CDR2 is YYNGEE in the germline V gene. The CDR3: CASSAGADSYEQYF. For the CDR3, the DNA is TGTGCCAGCAGCGCAGGGGCAGATTCCTACGAGCAGTACTTC.

The chain employs TRBV9 and TRBJ2-3, with 7 bases aligning to TRBD2. V lost 3 bases, J lost 1 base, and 5 bases stayed unmatched. CDR1 and CDR2 from the germline V gene are SGDLS and YYNGEE. CDR3 size: 15 residues. This CDR3 is CASSEGRAGTDTQYF. Here the CDR3 DNA reads TGTGCCAGCAGCGAAGGGAGGGCCGGCACAGATACGCAGTATTTT.

The CDR3 bases are TGTGCCAGCAGGGCCACGGGGGGGAGTAATTCACCCCTCCACTTT. This gives the protein CASRATGGSNSPLHF. The genes are TRBV2 and TRBJ1-6; possibly TRBD1 for D (5 bases). The V gene's germline CDR1 is SNHLY and CDR2 FYNNEI. V was trimmed by 6 bases and J by 6 bases, leaving 15 bases between them. The CDR3 contains 15 residues. The variable domain in full, completed from reference TRBV2 and TRBJ1-6, reads EPEVTQTPSHQVTQMGQEVILRCVPISNHLYFYWYRQILGQKVEFLVSFYNNEISEKSEIFDDQFSVERPDGSNFTLKIRSTKLEDSAMYFCASRATGGSNSPLHFGNGTRLTVT.

The V call is TRBV5-6, the J call TRBJ2-2; TRBD2 matches at 7 bases. Germline V CDR1 and CDR2: SGHDT, YYEEEE. V was clipped by 3 bases and J by 6 bases; unmatched bases: 11. This CDR3 is built from 16 residues. CDR3 residues: CASSSRGGLVAGELFF. The CDR3, as DNA: TGTGCCAGCAGCTCTCGGGGAGGGTTGGTGGCCGGGGAGCTGTTTTTT.

Comment on this clone: The same CDR3 arises from other DNA sequences in this sample as well. This sequence joins TRBV6-5 and TRBJ2-7; D assignment may be TRBD1 or TRBD2 (5 bases each). V was shortened by 0 bases and J by 7 bases, with 19 bases between the two germline ends. The germline CDR1 and CDR2 sequences are MNHEY and SVGAGI. The CDR3 totals 16 residues. The CDR3 protein is CASSYSMGDPVGEQYF. CDR3 coding DNA: TGTGCCAGCAGTTACTCGATGGGGGACCCGGTGGGGGAGCAGTACTTC.

This clone was counted a few times. The chain links TRBV11-2 to TRBJ2-7; D is possibly TRBD2 (5 bases). V gave up 6 bases and J gave up 5 bases, with 20 bases separating them. The CDR3 spans 15 residues. Germline loops: CDR1 SGHAT, CDR2 FQNNGV. The CDR3 region is CASRSFGLPAHEQYF. The CDR3 DNA reads TGTGCCAGCAGATCCTTTGGACTGCCCGCCCACGAGCAGTACTTC.

The table lists this clone with a few counts. The genes are TRBV27 and TRBJ2-5; TRBD2 matches 9 bases. This CDR3 is built from 15 residues. Germline trimming cut 2 bases from V and 5 bases from J; bases unmatched to any gene: 6. The germline V gene has CDR1 MNHEY and CDR2 SMNVEV (reference sequence). This CDR3 is CASSLAGGPSETQYF. The CDR3, as DNA: TGTGCCAGCAGTTTAGCGGGGGGGCCCAGTGAGACCCAGTACTTC.

The V and J genes are TRBV15 and TRBJ1-1; D uncertain. V was trimmed by 8 bases and J by 0 bases, leaving 10 bases between them. The V gene's germline CDR1 is LNHNV and CDR2 YYDKDF (reference sequence). This CDR3 region has 13 residues. The CDR3 loop reads CATLASLNTEAFF. CDR3 sequence (DNA): TGTGCCACCTTGGCGAGTTTGAACACTGAAGCTTTCTTT.

The chain couples TRBV5-6 to TRBJ2-3; D gene uncertain. Germline CDR1 and CDR2: SGHDT and YYEEEE. This CDR3 contains 12 residues. Trimming removed 2 bases from V and 4 bases from J, with 5 bases in between. CDR3 region: CASSFVSDTQYF. DNA for the CDR3: TGTGCCAGCAGCTTTGTATCAGATACGCAGTATTTT.

The chain joins TRBV4-1 to TRBJ2-1, with 7 bases that match TRBD2. Germline V lookup: CDR1 MGHRA, CDR2 YSYEKL. After removal of 3 bases from V and 8 bases from J, the junction contained 10 bases not matched to a gene. This CDR3 is built from 15 residues. The CDR3 region is CASSQGLQNRDEQFF. DNA for the CDR3: TGCGCCAGCAGCCAGGGACTACAGAACCGCGATGAGCAGTTCTTC.

This chain joins TRBV7-9 and TRBJ2-7; D may correspond to TRBD1 or TRBD2 (6 bases each). V gave up 4 bases and J gave up 1 base, with 11 bases separating them. There are 14 residues in the CDR3. Germline V gene lookup returns CDR1 SEHNR and CDR2 FQNEAQ (reference sequence). CDR3 protein: CASSWGDTSYEQYF. Written as DNA, the CDR3 is TGTGCCAGCAGCTGGGGGGACACTTCCTACGAGCAGTACTTC.

This chain links TRBV11-1 with TRBJ2-7, with 10 bases lining up with TRBD1. Per germline, CDR1 SGHAT and CDR2 FQDESV (reference sequence). The CDR3 spans 14 residues. V trimming: 1 base; J trimming: 3 bases; junction bases outside the gene matches: 0. The chain's CDR3 is CASSLGTGGYEQYF. The CDR3 DNA sequence: TGTGCCAGCAGCTTAGGGACAGGGGGCTACGAGCAGTACTTC.

Here the CDR3 DNA reads TGCGCCAGCAGCCCTACTGGGGGAAACTATGGCTACACCTTC. Translated, it gives CASSPTGGNYGYTF. The chain uses TRBV5-1 and TRBJ1-2; D perhaps matches TRBD1 (5 bases). Germline CDR1 SGHRS, CDR2 YFSETQ. The V end lost 4 bases, the J end lost 2 bases, and 12 bases lay between the germline ends. This CDR3 has 14 residues. Full variable domain (rest looked up from reference TRBV5-1 and TRBJ1-2): KAGVTQTPRYLIKTRGQQVTLSCSPISGHRSVSWYQQTPGQGLQFLFEYFSETQRNKGNFPGRFSGRQFSNSRSEMNVSTLELGDSALYLCASSPTGGNYGYTFGSGTRLTVV.

This chain joins TRBV27 and TRBJ2-3; 14 positions match TRBD2. CDR1 is MNHEY and CDR2 is SMNVEV in the germline V gene (reference sequence). The CDR3 runs 16 residues. The J segment lost 2 bases and the V segment lost 4 bases, leaving 2 bases of the junction unmatched. This CDR3 is CASSSGLAGDTDTQYF. The DNA of the CDR3 is TGTGCCAGCAGTTCGGGACTAGCGGGAGACACAGATACGCAGTATTTT.

This clone has more than one count but fewer than ten. The V gene is TRBV7-9, the J gene TRBJ2-7, with 8 nucleotides matching TRBD1. V dropped 4 bases and J dropped 1; count of bases not matched to a gene: 15. CDR3 size: 18 residues. Germline V gene sequence: CDR1 SEHNR, CDR2 FQNEAQ (reference sequence). The CDR3 spells CASSWGMAGGAESYEQYF. For the CDR3, the DNA is TGTGCCAGCAGCTGGGGGATGGCAGGGGGCGCAGAATCCTACGAGCAGTACTTC.

This chain uses TRBV19 with TRBJ2-3; no reliable D call. The V gene's germline CDR1 is LNHDA and CDR2 SQIVND (reference sequence). There are 13 residues in the CDR3. V gave up 1 base and J gave up 4 bases, with 6 bases separating them. CDR3 sequence: CASSIVDPDTQYF. CDR3 in DNA: TGTGCCAGTAGTATAGTTGACCCAGATACGCAGTATTTT. Filled out from reference TRBV19 and TRBJ2-3, the complete variable domain reads DGGITQSPKYLFRKEGQNVTLSCEQNLNHDAMYWYRQDPGQGLRLIYYSQIVNDFQKGDIAEGYSVSREKKESFPLTVTSAQKNPTAFYLCASSIVDPDTQYFGPGTRLTVL.

The rearrangement uses TRBV27 and TRBJ2-7; D is perhaps TRBD1 (5 bases). This CDR3 region has 14 residues. V lost 5 bases, J lost 3 bases, and 14 bases lay in between. CDR1 is MNHEY and CDR2 is SMNVEV in the germline V gene (reference sequence). The DNA for the CDR3 is TGTGCCAGCAGTCCCCCAGGGTACGGCTACGAGCAGTACTTC. Amino acids: CASSPPGYGYEQYF.

The J gene is TRBJ2-7, the V gene TRBV20-1, with D unclear. Trimming cost V 5 bases and J 4 bases, with 9 bases left between them. Germline CDR1 is DFQATT and CDR2 is SNEGSKA (reference sequence). The CDR3 consists of 11 residues. This chain's CDR3 is CSAGPEYEQYF. CDR3 DNA: TGCAGTGCTGGGCCAGAGTACGAGCAGTACTTC.

This chain joins TRBV27 and TRBJ2-7; D is unclear. The V end was cut by 6 bases, the J end by 6 bases, with 12 bases between. The CDR3 runs 12 residues. CDR1 MNHEY and CDR2 SMNVEV come from the germline V gene (reference sequence). In nucleotides, the CDR3 is TGTGCCAGCAGCCTTCTTGGTGGCGAGCAGTACTTC. Its translation is CASSLLGGEQYF.

The genes are TRBV7-9 and TRBJ2-7, with D hard to call. V was cut by 4 bases and J by 6 bases, with 13 bases left in between. The V gene's germline CDR1 is SEHNR and CDR2 FQNEAQ (reference sequence). The CDR3 has 13 amino acids. The CDR3 loop is CASSWSPGGEQYF. CDR3 DNA: TGTGCCAGCAGCTGGAGTCCGGGCGGCGAGCAGTACTTC.

The chain combines TRBV28 with TRBJ1-1, with no clear D. Germline V gene lookup returns CDR1 MDHEN and CDR2 SYDVKM. The ends were cut back, 3 bases at V and 4 bases at J, with 15 bases in the middle. CDR3 length: 15 residues. The DNA for the CDR3 is TGTGCCAGCAGTTTGCGGGAGGTAGGTAGCACTGAAGCTTTCTTT. Protein product: CASSLREVGSTEAFF. Full variable domain (remainder filled in from reference TRBV28 and TRBJ1-1): DVKVTQSSRYLVKRTGEKVFLECVQDMDHENMFWYRQDPGLGLRLIYFSYDVKMKEKGDIPEGYSVSREKKERFSLILESASTNQTSMYLCASSLREVGSTEAFFGQGTRLTVV.

The chain joins TRBV2 to TRBJ2-5; 8 positions match TRBD2. V lost 11 bases, J lost 2 bases, and 10 bases stayed unmatched. The CDR3 is 14 residues long. Germline loops: CDR1 SNHLY, CDR2 FYNNEI. CDR3 in DNA: TGTGCCGATCAAAGGTCGGGGGGGCAAGAGACCCAGTACTTC. Translation: CADQRSGGQETQYF. The full variable domain, in which reference TRBV2 and TRBJ2-5 provide the parts outside the CDR3, is EPEVTQTPSHQVTQMGQEVILRCVPISNHLYFYWYRQILGQKVEFLVSFYNNEISEKSEIFDDQFSVERPDGSNFTLKIRSTKLEDSAMYFCADQRSGGQETQYFGPGTRLLVL.

This clone was observed at least ten times. The chain couples TRBV30 to TRBJ2-1, with D uncertain. V was clipped by 3 bases and J by 0 bases, with 6 bases between them. Per germline, CDR1 GTSNPN and CDR2 SVGIG (reference sequence). The CDR3 consists of 13 residues. This CDR3 is CAWRSDSYNEQFF. The CDR3 bases are TGTGCCTGGAGAAGCGACTCCTACAATGAGCAGTTCTTC.